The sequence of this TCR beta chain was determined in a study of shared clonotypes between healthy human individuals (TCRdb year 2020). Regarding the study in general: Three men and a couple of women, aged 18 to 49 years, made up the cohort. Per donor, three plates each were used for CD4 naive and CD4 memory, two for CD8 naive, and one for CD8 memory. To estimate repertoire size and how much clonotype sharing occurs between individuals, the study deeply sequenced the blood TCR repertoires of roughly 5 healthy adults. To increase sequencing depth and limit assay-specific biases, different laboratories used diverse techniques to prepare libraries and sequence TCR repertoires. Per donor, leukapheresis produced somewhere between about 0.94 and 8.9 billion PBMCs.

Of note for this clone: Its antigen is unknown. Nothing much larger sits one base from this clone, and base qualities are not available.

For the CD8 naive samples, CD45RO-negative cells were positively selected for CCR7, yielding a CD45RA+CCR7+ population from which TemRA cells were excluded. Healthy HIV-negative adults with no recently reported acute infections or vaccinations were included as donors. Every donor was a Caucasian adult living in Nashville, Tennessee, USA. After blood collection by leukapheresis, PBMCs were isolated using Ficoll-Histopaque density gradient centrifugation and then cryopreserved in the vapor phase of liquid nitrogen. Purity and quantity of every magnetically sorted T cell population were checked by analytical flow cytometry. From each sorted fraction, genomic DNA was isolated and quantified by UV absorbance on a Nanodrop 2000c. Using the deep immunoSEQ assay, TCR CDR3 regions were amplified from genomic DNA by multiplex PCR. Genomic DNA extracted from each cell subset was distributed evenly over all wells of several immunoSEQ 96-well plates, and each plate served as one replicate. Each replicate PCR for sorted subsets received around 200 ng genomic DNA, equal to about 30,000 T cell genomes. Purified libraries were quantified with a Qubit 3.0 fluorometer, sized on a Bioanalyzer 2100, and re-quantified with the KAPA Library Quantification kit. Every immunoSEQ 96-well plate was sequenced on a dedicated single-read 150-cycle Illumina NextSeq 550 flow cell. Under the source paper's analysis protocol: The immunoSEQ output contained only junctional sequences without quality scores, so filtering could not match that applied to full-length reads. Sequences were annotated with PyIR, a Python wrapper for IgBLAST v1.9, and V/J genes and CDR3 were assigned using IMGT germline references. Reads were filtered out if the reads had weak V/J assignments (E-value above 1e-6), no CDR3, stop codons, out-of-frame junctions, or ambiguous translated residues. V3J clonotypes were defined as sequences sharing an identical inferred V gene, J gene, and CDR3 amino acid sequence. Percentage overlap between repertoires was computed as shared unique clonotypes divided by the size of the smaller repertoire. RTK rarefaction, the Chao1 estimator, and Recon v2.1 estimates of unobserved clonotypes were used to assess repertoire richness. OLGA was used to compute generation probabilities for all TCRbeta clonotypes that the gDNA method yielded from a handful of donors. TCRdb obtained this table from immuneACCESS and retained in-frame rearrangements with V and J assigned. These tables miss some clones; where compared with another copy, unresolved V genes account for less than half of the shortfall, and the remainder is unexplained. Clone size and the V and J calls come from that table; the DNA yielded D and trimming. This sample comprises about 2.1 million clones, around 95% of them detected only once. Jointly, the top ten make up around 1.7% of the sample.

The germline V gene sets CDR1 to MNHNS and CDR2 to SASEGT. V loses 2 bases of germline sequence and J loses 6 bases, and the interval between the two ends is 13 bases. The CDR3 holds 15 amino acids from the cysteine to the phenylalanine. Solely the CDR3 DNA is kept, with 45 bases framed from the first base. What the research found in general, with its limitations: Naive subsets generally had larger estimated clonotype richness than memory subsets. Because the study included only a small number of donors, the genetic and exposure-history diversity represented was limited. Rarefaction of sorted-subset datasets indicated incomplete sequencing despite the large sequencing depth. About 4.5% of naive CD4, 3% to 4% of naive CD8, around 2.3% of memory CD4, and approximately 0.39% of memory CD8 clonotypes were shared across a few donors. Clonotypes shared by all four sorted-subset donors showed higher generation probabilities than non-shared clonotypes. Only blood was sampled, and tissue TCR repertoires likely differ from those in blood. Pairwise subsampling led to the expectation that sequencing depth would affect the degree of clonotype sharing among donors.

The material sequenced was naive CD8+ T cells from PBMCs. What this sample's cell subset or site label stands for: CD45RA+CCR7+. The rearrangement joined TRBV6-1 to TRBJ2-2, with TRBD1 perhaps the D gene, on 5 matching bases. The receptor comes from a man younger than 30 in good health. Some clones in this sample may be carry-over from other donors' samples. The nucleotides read TGTGCCAGCAGTGAACGTCAGGGCTTGGCCGGGGAGCTGTTTTTT. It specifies CASSERQGLAGELFF.